These 17 T cell receptor beta chains were all obtained from the same sample, sequenced in a study of blood T cells in healthy people across ages. The use of a sample-barcoded 5' primer and a J-beta primer mix characterized a second PCR of roughly 6 to 11 cycles. TCRdb reprocessed the 5' RACE reads via MiXCR and lists one record per CDR3 protein. The repertoire includes roughly 1,000,000 distinct CDR3 sequences, about 23% of them detected once, and less than 0.75% sits in the top ten. The sample also formed part of further work on T cells of mothers and their children.

The sequencing input was blood. These TCRs come from a girl aged 2-9 years in good health.

This clonotype was recorded a few times. The chain combines TRBV7-2 with TRBJ2-5, with 11 bases fitting TRBD2. The CDR3 sequence is 13 residues long. The germline gives CDR1 SGHTA, CDR2 FQGNSA. J gave up 13 bases and V 5 bases, and 9 bases lay outside the gene matches. The CDR3 bases are TGTGCCAGCAGCCGAACTAGCGGGGGAGGATTGTACTTC. Amino acid sequence: CASSRTSGGGLYF.

This chain connects TRBV12-3 or TRBV12-4 to TRBJ1-2, with 8 bases matching TRBD1. Trimming at V came to 5 bases and at J to 8 bases, leaving 13 bases not matched to a gene. CDR3 length equals 15 residues. The CDR3 here is CASSGQGRGLWGYTF. The CDR3 nucleotides are TGTGCCAGCAGTGGACAGGGAAGGGGGCTTTGGGGCTACACCTTC.

Only a few counts were recorded for this clonotype. The chain has TRBV7-9 and TRBJ2-3; possible D gene TRBD2, 6 bases. Germline CDR1 reads SEHNR; CDR2 reads FQNEAQ (reference sequence). This CDR3 is built from 17 residues. The V end lost 5 bases, the J end lost 2 bases, and 20 bases lay between the germline ends. The CDR3 reads CASSPGSGGENTDTQYF. CDR3 sequence (DNA): TGTGCCAGCAGCCCAGGAAGTGGAGGGGAGAACACAGATACGCAGTATTTT.

The V gene is TRBV29-1, the J gene TRBJ2-5; D ambiguous. Germline CDR1 and CDR2: SQVTM and ANQGSEA. The CDR3 extends over 13 amino acids. V gave up 7 bases and J gave up 6 bases, with 18 bases separating them. The CDR3 loop is CSADGLPDQTQYF. In DNA, the CDR3 is TGCAGCGCCGATGGATTACCGGACCAGACCCAGTACTTC.

In this sample, this clonotype turned up a few times. V is TRBV6-2 or TRBV6-3 and J is TRBJ2-1; 9 nucleotides align to TRBD2. Losses at the gene ends were 9 bases for V and 8 bases for J; bases not matched to a gene: 11. CDR3 length equals 14 residues. In germline, CDR1 is MNHEY, CDR2 SVGEGT. The CDR3 loop reads CASDSGGLEDEQFF. The DNA for the CDR3 is TGTGCCAGTGATAGCGGGGGATTAGAGGATGAGCAGTTCTTC.

CDR3 sequence (DNA): TGTGCCAGCAGCTTGGATGGACAGGGCTTATACAATGAGCAGTTCTTC. The encoded protein is CASSLDGQGLYNEQFF. The chain employs TRBV5-6 and TRBJ2-1, with 8 bases lining up with TRBD1. Trimming took 0 bases from V and 4 from J; bases not matched to a gene: 6. The CDR3 totals 16 residues. Germline CDR1 is SGHDT and CDR2 is YYEEEE.

This clonotype was seen at least ten times. V usage is TRBV5-1 and J usage is TRBJ2-7; 8 bases match TRBD1. V dropped 1 base and J dropped 0; count of bases not matched to a gene: 3. The CDR3 loop spans 15 amino acids. Germline-derived CDR1 and CDR2 are SGHRS and YFSETQ. This chain's CDR3 is CASSLIGQGSYEQYF. CDR3 in DNA: TGCGCCAGCAGCTTGATTGGACAGGGCTCCTACGAGCAGTACTTC.

The chain has TRBV5-1 and TRBJ2-1, with D possibly called TRBD1 or TRBD2 (7 bases each). The CDR3 has 17 amino acids. V gave up 4 bases and J gave up 6 bases, with 23 bases separating them. CDR1 and CDR2 from the germline V gene are SGHRS and YFSETQ. CDR3 region: CASSLKQGRVLFNEQFF. The CDR3 DNA reads TGCGCCAGCAGCCTTAAACAGGGGAGGGTGTTGTTCAATGAGCAGTTCTTC.

V is TRBV20-1 and J is TRBJ2-7; D unclear. The CDR3 consists of 12 residues. CDR1 and CDR2 (germline): DFQATT, SNEGSKA (reference sequence). Trimming cost V 5 bases and J 5 bases, with 13 bases left between them. In nucleotides, the CDR3 is TGCAGTGCTGCCCCTGCCGTCAACGAGCAGTACTTC. It yields the protein CSAAPAVNEQYF.

The rearrangement joins TRBV7-2 to TRBJ2-1; 8 bases map to TRBD2. Germline CDR1 is SGHTA and CDR2 is FQGNSA. The CDR3 length is 16 residues. Losses at the gene ends were 0 bases for V and 7 bases for J; bases not matched to a gene: 8. The DNA of the CDR3 is TGTGCCAGCAGCTTAGCGCCGGGGCGGGGGGAGAATGAGCAGTTCTTC. Its translation: CASSLAPGRGENEQFF.

The chain has TRBV11-3 and TRBJ2-1, with 8 bases that match TRBD2. Per germline, CDR1 SGHNT and CDR2 YENEEA. The junction had 8 bases not matched to a gene; V was cut back by 4 bases and J by 6 bases. This CDR3 spans 15 amino acids. Here the CDR3 DNA reads TGTGCCAGCAGCTCGTGGCGGGGGGCTTTCAATGAGCAGTTCTTC. It is translated as CASSSWRGAFNEQFF.

The chain couples TRBV3-1 to TRBJ2-7, with D possibly being TRBD1 (5 bases). The CDR3 runs to 15 residues. The germline gives CDR1 LGHDT, CDR2 YNNKEL (reference sequence). V was pared by 1 base and J by 2 bases, with 12 bases between. The CDR3 spells CASSQGAPGPYEQYF. The CDR3 DNA reads TGTGCCAGCAGCCAAGGTGCCCCAGGGCCCTACGAGCAGTACTTC.

This clonotype was observed a handful of times. One junction end disagrees with the germline gene, perhaps due to a read error. The CDR3 sequence is CASSTTGGANYGHTF. In DNA, the CDR3 is TGTGCCAGCAGCACCACGGGGGGGGCTAACTATGGCCACACCTTC. The chain links TRBV7-3 to TRBJ1-2; possible D gene TRBD1, 6 bases. In germline, CDR1 is SGHTA, CDR2 FQGTGA. The CDR3 contains 15 residues.

CDR3 DNA: TGCAGCGTTGAAGATCAGGGGGACAGGGGAGAGGGGCCTCTTCAGCCCCAGCATTTT. Its translation: CSVEDQGDRGEGPLQPQHF. V gene TRBV29-1 combines with J gene TRBJ1-5, with 10 bases fitting TRBD1. This CDR3 has 19 residues. J was trimmed by 6 bases and V by 0 bases; bases with no gene match: 17. The germline V gene has CDR1 SQVTM and CDR2 ANQGSEA.

This chain joins TRBV27 and TRBJ2-5; 10 positions agree with TRBD2. From germline, CDR1 is MNHEY and CDR2 SMNVEV (reference sequence). Losses at the gene ends were 7 bases for V and 2 bases for J; bases not matched to a gene: 4. CDR3 size: 14 residues. The CDR3: CASKTSGEQETQYF. The CDR3 nucleotides read TGTGCCAGCAAAACTAGCGGGGAACAAGAGACCCAGTACTTC.

The V and J genes are TRBV20-1 and TRBJ2-5; possibly TRBD1 or TRBD2 for D (5 bases each). CDR1 DFQATT and CDR2 SNEGSKA come from the germline V gene (reference sequence). There are 12 residues in the CDR3. The germline V and J ends were trimmed by 5 bases and 3 bases, with 10 bases remaining between them. CDR3 DNA: TGCAGTGCTCTCGGGGCGGAAGAGACCCAGTACTTC. Its translation is CSALGAEETQYF.

This clonotype was counted only a few times. The chain links TRBV20-1 to TRBJ2-3; D not resolved. V dropped 6 bases and J dropped 1 base, with 14 bases sitting between them. Germline-derived CDR1 and CDR2 are DFQATT and SNEGSKA (reference sequence). This CDR3 is built from 14 residues. CDR3 nucleotides: TGCAGTGCCCAGAGAGGTCGGGGCACAGATACGCAGTATTTT. Encoded protein: CSAQRGRGTDTQYF.